The 7 T cell receptor beta chains presented below share a single source sample, sequenced in a study of T-cell memory formation after mild COVID-19. MiXCR, run by TCRdb on the 5' RACE reads, gives a single entry per CDR3 protein. The repertoire consists of about 49,000 distinct CDR3 sequences, with around 25% occurring once and the leading ten covering about 41%. Sequencing was done on a sample of PBMCs or a T cell subset sorted from them (not recorded which). These receptors originate from a young man who had mild COVID-19 (a few samples of this study predate the infection). Cell type and time point are not known.

This clonotype was seen a single time. The chain combines TRBV12-3 or TRBV12-4 with TRBJ1-1, with D tentatively TRBD1 (5 bases). The CDR3 is 12 amino acids. Trimming stripped 6 bases from V and 11 bases from J, with 16 bases between. The CDR3 reads CASSPGPREAFF. DNA of the CDR3: TGTGCCAGCAGCCCGGGACCCCGGGAGGCTTTCTTT.

The chain joins TRBV7-9 to TRBJ1-1; no firm D call. Per the germline V gene, CDR1 is SEHNR and CDR2 is FQNEAQ (reference sequence). With 1 base removed from V and 1 base from J, the gap between germline ends came to 10 bases. CDR3 length: 15 residues. The CDR3 region is CASSLDGQKNTEAFF. CDR3 in DNA: TGTGCCAGCAGCTTAGATGGGCAGAAGAACACTGAAGCTTTCTTT.

The sample holds a few counts of this clonotype. The chain uses TRBV12-3 or TRBV12-4 and TRBJ1-2, with 8 bases matching TRBD1. CDR3 length equals 14 residues. V shed 5 bases, J shed 1 base, and the junction held 3 bases outside the gene matches. CDR3 in DNA: TGTGCCAGCAGTGGACAGGGCGTTAACTATGGCTACACCTTC. Translating it yields CASSGQGVNYGYTF.

This clonotype was recorded a few times. J is TRBJ2-7 and V is TRBV6-2 or TRBV6-3, with TRBD1 as a possible D gene (6 bases). Deletions cut 2 bases from V and 2 bases from J, with 7 bases between. Germline V gives CDR1 MNHEY, CDR2 SVGEGT. The CDR3 runs 13 residues. DNA for the CDR3: TGTGCCAGCAGTTACCGGGACACCTACGAGCAGTACGTC. This sequence encodes CASSYRDTYEQYV.

V and J are TRBV7-7 and TRBJ2-5, with 8 bases that match TRBD1. Germline V gene data show CDR1 as SSHAT and CDR2 as FNYEAQ (reference sequence). The CDR3 loop spans 15 amino acids. V trimming: 6 bases; J trimming: 2 bases; junction bases outside the gene matches: 8. This CDR3 reads CASRPLDRGQETQYF. CDR3 sequence (DNA): TGTGCCAGCAGACCTTTAGACAGGGGACAAGAGACCCAGTACTTC.

The rearrangement links TRBV6-7 to TRBJ2-7; 7 positions agree with TRBD1. TRBV6-7 is an ORF, and what it does is uncertain. J was trimmed by 0 bases and V by 4 bases; bases with no gene match: 0. This CDR3 has 13 residues. Here the CDR3 DNA reads TGTGCCAGCAGTTGGGACAGCTCCTACGAGCAGTACTTC. Translating gives CASSWDSSYEQYF.

V usage is TRBV14 and J usage is TRBJ2-3; 7 bases line up with TRBD1. The CDR3 covers 14 residues. Germline V lookup: CDR1 SGHDN, CDR2 FVKESK. The trim removed 4 bases at V and 5 bases at J, leaving 6 bases unmatched. The CDR3 region is CASSRQGVGDTQYF. The CDR3 DNA follows: TGTGCCAGCAGCCGGCAGGGGGTAGGAGATACGCAGTATTTT. The full variable domain, completed using reference TRBV14 and TRBJ2-3, is EAGVTQFPSHSVIEKGQTVTLRCDPISGHDNLYWYRRVMGKEIKFLLHFVKESKQDESGMPNNRFLAERTGGTYSTLKVQPAELEDSGVYFCASSRQGVGDTQYFGPGTRLTVL.